Listed here are 15 T cell receptor beta chains from one sample, sequenced in a study of T cell responses to AZD1222 COVID-19 vaccine. Using immunoSEQ multiplex PCR, the repertoire was profiled, and TCRdb retains in-frame clones only, with some absent. The sample holds 45,000 to 60,000 clones, about 80% seen once. The source was peripheral blood, collected on day 0 of AZD1222 vaccination. These receptors were obtained from an adult in good health.

This chain uses TRBV19 with TRBJ1-1; 9 bases are a match to TRBD1. V lost 6 bases and J lost 4; bases outside the gene matches: 6. The CDR3 has 14 residues. Germline V CDR1 and CDR2: LNHDA, SQIVND (reference sequence). The CDR3 here is CASREQGAGTEAFF. The CDR3 bases are TGTGCCAGTAGAGAACAGGGGGCAGGCACTGAAGCTTTCTTT.

The genes are TRBV7-3 and TRBJ2-2; TRBD2 agrees at 10 bases. From germline, CDR1 is SGHTA and CDR2 FQGTGA. This CDR3 contains 18 residues. Losses at the gene ends were 1 base for V and 1 base for J; bases not matched to a gene: 6. The CDR3 region has the DNA TGTGCCAGCAGCTTAAACTCGGCTAGCGGGAGGAACACCGGGGAGCTGTTTTTT. Translation: CASSLNSASGRNTGELFF.

Sample share makes this clone medium-sized. The genes are TRBV7-9 and TRBJ1-3; D perhaps matches TRBD1 (5 bases). Trimming pared 3 bases from V and 3 bases from J, leaving 18 bases between. This CDR3 comprises 17 residues. CDR1 SEHNR and CDR2 FQNEAQ come from the germline V gene (reference sequence). In DNA, the CDR3 is TGTGCCAGCAGCTTGGGTCAGGGCCCTCTAATTGGAAACACCATATATTTT. The encoded protein is CASSLGQGPLIGNTIYF.

This clone was observed a single time. CDR3 bases: TGCGCCAGCAGCTTGACACCAAACACAGATACGCAGTATTTT. Amino acid sequence: CASSLTPNTDTQYF. The rearrangement uses TRBV5-1 and TRBJ2-3, with D uncertain. The V end was cut by 1 base, the J end by 2 bases, with 8 bases between. Per the germline V gene, CDR1 is SGHRS and CDR2 is YFSETQ. The CDR3 runs to 14 residues.

The CDR3 bases are TGTGCCAGTAGGGAGACGGGTGCGGGCGAAAAACTGTTTTTT. Translating gives CASRETGAGEKLFF. V gene TRBV19 combines with J gene TRBJ1-4; D unresolved. This CDR3 comprises 14 residues. V was trimmed by 6 bases and J by 8 bases, leaving 16 bases between them. The germline CDR1 and CDR2 sequences are LNHDA and SQIVND (reference sequence).

The rearrangement links TRBV19 to TRBJ1-4, with D possibly TRBD1 on 6 matching bases. V was clipped by 7 bases and J by 5 bases, with 14 bases between them. The CDR3 is 14 residues long. CDR1 is LNHDA, CDR2 SQIVND, per germline (reference sequence). The CDR3 spells CASTSDRLNEKLFF. For the CDR3, the DNA is TGTGCCAGTACCAGTGACAGGTTGAATGAAAAACTGTTTTTT.

This chain links TRBV27 with TRBJ2-7; the D gene could be TRBD1 or TRBD2 (5 bases each). Germline V lookup: CDR1 MNHEY, CDR2 SMNVEV (reference sequence). Trimming pared 5 bases from V and 0 bases from J, leaving 14 bases between. The CDR3 consists of 15 residues. This chain's CDR3 is CASSGPRDRSYEQYF. For the CDR3, the DNA is TGTGCCAGCAGTGGACCCCGGGACCGCTCCTACGAGCAGTACTTC.

The chain recombines TRBV6-6 with TRBJ1-5, with unresolved D. CDR1 is MNHNY and CDR2 is SVGAGI in the germline V gene (reference sequence). The CDR3 contains 13 residues. V lost 4 bases to trimming and J lost 4 bases, with 8 bases between them. In DNA, the CDR3 is TGTGCCAGCAGTTCTGACCCGAATCAGCCCCAGCATTTT. Translating gives CASSSDPNQPQHF.

The chain is built from TRBV19 and TRBJ1-5, with 9 bases lining up with TRBD1. CDR1 and CDR2 (germline): LNHDA, SQIVND (reference sequence). V shed 5 bases, J shed 0 bases, and the junction held 8 bases outside the gene matches. The CDR3 contains 17 residues. The CDR3 here is CASSRRDRDYSNQPQHF. The CDR3 bases are TGTGCCAGTAGTCGACGGGACAGGGACTATAGCAATCAGCCCCAGCATTTT.

This clone has more than one count but fewer than ten. The V gene is TRBV5-1, the J gene TRBJ1-1, with 7 nucleotides matching TRBD1. V lost 4 bases and J lost 6; bases outside the gene matches: 9. Per the germline V gene, CDR1 is SGHRS and CDR2 is YFSETQ. The CDR3 consists of 14 residues. The CDR3 region is CASSQGVTSPEAFF. CDR3 DNA: TGCGCCAGCAGCCAGGGGGTTACCAGCCCTGAAGCTTTCTTT.

The table lists this clone with a count of one. The chain links TRBV5-6 to TRBJ2-3; 9 bases are a match to TRBD1. The V gene end was trimmed by 4 bases and the J gene end by 4 bases; junction bases not matched to a gene: 10. Germline V CDR1 and CDR2: SGHDT, YYEEEE. The CDR3 sequence is 16 residues long. CDR3 sequence: CASSRIQGAKADTQYF. CDR3 DNA sequence: TGTGCCAGCAGCCGCATACAGGGGGCCAAGGCAGATACGCAGTATTTT.

The V gene is TRBV5-6, the J gene TRBJ1-5; perhaps TRBD1 as D (6 bases). This CDR3 spans 15 amino acids. V was pared by 0 bases and J by 9 bases, with 16 bases between. Germline CDR1 SGHDT, CDR2 YYEEEE. The CDR3 region is CASSLGGGIRSPQHF. The CDR3, as DNA: TGTGCCAGCAGCTTGGGAGGGGGGATCCGGTCGCCCCAGCATTTT.

The rearrangement links TRBV14 to TRBJ1-1; maybe TRBD1 (6 bases). The CDR3 spans 12 residues. Germline-derived CDR1 and CDR2 are SGHDN and FVKESK. The germline V and J ends were trimmed by 4 bases and 11 bases, with 14 bases remaining between them. The CDR3 nucleotides are TGTGCCAGCAGCCCCAGGGGTGTGAGGGCTTTCTTT. Amino acid sequence: CASSPRGVRAFF. Full variable domain (missing parts from reference TRBV14 and TRBJ1-1): EAGVTQFPSHSVIEKGQTVTLRCDPISGHDNLYWYRRVMGKEIKFLLHFVKESKQDESGMPNNRFLAERTGGTYSTLKVQPAELEDSGVYFCASSPRGVRAFFGQGTRLTVV.

The chain carries TRBV28 and TRBJ1-6; perhaps TRBD1 as D (5 bases). Trimming removed 2 bases at V and 14 bases at J, with 19 bases between. The CDR3 is 15 amino acids. CDR1 and CDR2 (germline): MDHEN, SYDVKM. CDR3 amino acids: CASSLTSQAQGTLHF. Here the CDR3 DNA reads TGTGCCAGCAGTTTAACATCCCAGGCCCAGGGAACCCTCCACTTT.

The chain links TRBV7-9 to TRBJ1-1; D is unresolved. The CDR3 is made up of 11 amino acids. Trimming pared 8 bases from V and 1 base from J, leaving 5 bases between. Looked up from germline, CDR1 is SEHNR and CDR2 is FQNEAQ (reference sequence). CDR3: CASQKNTEAFF. The DNA for the CDR3 is TGTGCCAGCCAAAAGAACACTGAAGCTTTCTTT.